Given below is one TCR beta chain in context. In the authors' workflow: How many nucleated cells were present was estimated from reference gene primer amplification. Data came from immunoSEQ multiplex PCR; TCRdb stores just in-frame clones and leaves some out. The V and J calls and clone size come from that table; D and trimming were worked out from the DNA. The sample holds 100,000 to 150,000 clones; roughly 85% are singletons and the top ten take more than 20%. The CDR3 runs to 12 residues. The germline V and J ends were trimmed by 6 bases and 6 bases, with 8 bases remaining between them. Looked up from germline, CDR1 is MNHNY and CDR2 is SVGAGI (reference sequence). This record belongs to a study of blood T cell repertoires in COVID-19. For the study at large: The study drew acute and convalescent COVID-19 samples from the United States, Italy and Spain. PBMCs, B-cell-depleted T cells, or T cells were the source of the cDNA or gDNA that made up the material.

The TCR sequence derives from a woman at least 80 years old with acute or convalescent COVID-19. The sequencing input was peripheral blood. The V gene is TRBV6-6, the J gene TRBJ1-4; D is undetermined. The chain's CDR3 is CASSSSHEKLFF. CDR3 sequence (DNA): TGTGCCAGCAGCTCTTCTCATGAAAAACTGTTTTTT.